These T cell receptor beta chains were read from a single sample in a study of blood T cells in healthy people across ages. TCRdb itself ran the 5' RACE reads through MiXCR, one entry per CDR3 protein. The table shows around 750,000 distinct CDR3 sequences, with approximately 53% occurring only once. The sequenced material came from blood. Source of these receptors: a man aged 80 or over in good health. Both conserved end residues are part of each CDR3. A D gene is named only where the DNA matches it firmly. The size entry is marked missing in some rows and otherwise reads once, few, many or a size class.

size	D	V	J	DNA	CDR3
few	.	TRBV10-3	TRBJ2-1	TGTGCCACCACCGCGGGGAATGAGCAGTTCTTC	CATTAGNEQFF
few	TRBD2	TRBV6-1	TRBJ2-1	TGTGCCAGCAGTGTAGGGACTAGCGGGAGAGACGAGCAGTTCTTC	CASSVGTSGRDEQFF
once	TRBD1	TRBV20-1	TRBJ1-6	TGCAGTGCTAGAGAAGACAGGGGGTATAATTCACCCCTCCACTTT	CSAREDRGYNSPLHF
.	TRBD1	TRBV6-6	TRBJ2-3	TGTGCCAGCAGCCGGACAGGGAAACAGCACAGATACGCGTATTTT	CASSRTGKQHRYAYF
.	TRBD1	TRBV27	TRBJ1-3	TGTGCCAGCAGGGGACAGGGGAACTTTGGAAACACCATATATTTT	CASRGQGNFGNTIYF
.	.	TRBV20-1	TRBJ2-1	TGCAGTGCGAGATTAAAGGGACTGAGGGACGGCTCCTACAATGAGCAGTTCTTC	CSARLKGLRDGSYNEQFF
.	TRBD2	TRBV20-1	TRBJ2-2	TGCAGTGCTACCAGCGGGAGAAGTGCCGGGGAGCTGTTTTTT	CSATSGRSAGELFF
once	.	TRBV18	TRBJ1-2	TGTGCCAGCTCACGCCTCGGGGGTCACGGCTACACCTTC	CASSRLGGHGYTF
.	.	TRBV28	TRBJ2-7	TGTGCCAGCAGTCCGGCCGGCGCGTCCTCCTACGAGCAGTACTTC	CASSPAGASSYEQYF
few	.	TRBV2	TRBJ2-1	TGTGCCAGCAGTATACCCTCTGTGGAGCGAAACAATGAGCAGTTCTTC	CASSIPSVERNNEQFF
.	TRBD2	TRBV24-1	TRBJ2-5	TGTGCCACCAGTGACCCGACTAGCGGGCCGCCCTACAATGAGCAGTACTTC	CATSDPTSGPPYNEQYF
.	.	TRBV7-9	TRBJ1-2	TGTGCCAGCAGCTTCTGGCCGGTGGAGAACTATGGCTACACCTTC	CASSFWPVENYGYTF
.	TRBD1	TRBV9	TRBJ2-1	TGTGCCAGCAGCGCCCGACAGGGGCTCTCCTACAATGAGCAGTTCTTC	CASSARQGLSYNEQFF
.	.	TRBV4-2	TRBJ1-2	TGTGCCAGCAGCCAAGGGTGGGAAAAACAGACTAACTATGGCTACACCTTC	CASSQGWEKQTNYGYTF
many	.	TRBV4-2	TRBJ2-1	TGTGCCAGCAGCCCCCTGACTAGTGACAATGAGCAGTTCTTC	CASSPLTSDNEQFF
.	TRBD2	TRBV28	TRBJ2-1	TGTGCCAGCAGTTTCCCCGGGGTAGCGGGATATGAGCAGTTCTTC	CASSFPGVAGYEQFF
.	.	TRBV24-1	TRBJ2-1	TGTGCCACCAGTGACCTAGGGCTGGGAAACGGGGGCAATGAGCAGTTCTTC	CATSDLGLGNGGNEQFF
.	TRBD1	TRBV11-1	TRBJ2-5	TGTGCCAGCAGCTTAGGACAGGGGACTTCGGTAAGGCCCCAGTACTTC	CASSLGQGTSVRPQYF
few	.	TRBV9	TRBJ2-5	TGTGCCAGCAGCGTAGACGGGCTCCAAGAGACCCAGTACTTC	CASSVDGLQETQYF
.	.	TRBV28	TRBJ1-5	TGTGCCAGCAGAACCGTCGGTCAGCCCCAGCATTTT	CASRTVGQPQHF
few	.	TRBV29-1	TRBJ2-3	TGCAGCGTTGAACGCACAGATACGCAGTATTTT	CSVERTDTQYF
few	.	TRBV6-6	TRBJ2-3	TGTGCCAGCAGTTACTCAGGGAAGCACAGATACGCGTATTTT	CASSYSGKHRYAYF
.	.	TRBV5-1	TRBJ2-5	TGCGCCAGCAGTCGGATGGGGGGTCAGGGCCGAGAGACCCAGTACTTC	CASSRMGGQGRETQYF
once	TRBD2	TRBV6-5	TRBJ2-7	TGTGCCAGCAGTCGAGGGGAGCGGGAGGTCTCCTACGAGCAGTACTTC	CASSRGEREVSYEQYF
.	.	TRBV12-3/TRBV12-4	TRBJ2-7	TGTGCCAGCAGTTCCCCATCCCCCACTAGGTATGGCGAGCAGTACTTC	CASSSPSPTRYGEQYF
.	TRBD2	TRBV7-3	TRBJ2-5	TGTGCCAGCAGCCCACTCGCTAGCGGGATTAAGACCCAGTACTTC	CASSPLASGIKTQYF
.	.	TRBV7-8	TRBJ2-7	TGTACCAGCAGCTTGGGATTAACCTACGAGCAGTACTTC	CTSSLGLTYEQYF
.	.	TRBV3-1	TRBJ1-1	TGTGCCAGCAGCCAAGAAACTGAAGCTTTCTTT	CASSQETEAFF
.	TRBD2	TRBV9	TRBJ2-1	TGTGCCAGCAGCGTAGTGGCTAGCGGGAGTGATGAGCAGTTCTTC	CASSVVASGSDEQFF
.	TRBD2	TRBV24-1	TRBJ2-7	TGTGCCACCAGCCCGGCGGGAGGGCCTTACAATGAGCAGTACTTC	CATSPAGGPYNEQYF
.	TRBD1	TRBV25-1	TRBJ1-2	TGTGCCAGCACTGGAGGGGGACAGGGATTTTGGGACTATGGCTACACCTTC	CASTGGGQGFWDYGYTF
few	TRBD2	TRBV7-9	TRBJ2-1	TGTGCCAGCAGCCCCCAAGCGGGAGGGTTCAATGAGCAGTTCTTC	CASSPQAGGFNEQFF
.	.	TRBV3-1	TRBJ1-6	TGTGCCAGCAGCCAACCAGGCTGGTCACCCCTCCACTTT	CASSQPGWSPLHF
.	.	TRBV21-1	TRBJ2-3	TGTGCCAGCAGCAACCACTTTAGCGGGATGAGCACAGATACGCAGTATTTT	CASSNHFSGMSTDTQYF
.	.	TRBV7-2	TRBJ2-7	TGTGCCAGCAGCTTACTCCCAGATCCCTACGAGCAGTACTTC	CASSLLPDPYEQYF
.	TRBD2	TRBV20-1	TRBJ2-7	TGCAGTGCTAGCGAGTCTAGCGGGTCTTCCTACGAGCAGTACTTC	CSASESSGSSYEQYF
.	.	TRBV6-1	TRBJ1-5	TGTGCCAGCAGTGAACAAGGACCATATAGCAATCAGCCCAAGCATTTT	CASSEQGPYSNQPKHF
.	TRBD1	TRBV5-1	TRBJ2-3	TGCGCCAGCAGCTTGGTAGGGACAGGGCTGAGTCCGCAGTATTTT	CASSLVGTGLSPQYF
.	.	TRBV4-2	TRBJ1-2	TGTGCCAGCAGCCACAGCGGGCCTGGGGGCTGCACCTTC	CASSHSGPGGCTF
.	TRBD2	TRBV10-3	TRBJ2-5	TGTGCCATCAGTGGCGCCGGGACTAGCGGAGAAGAGACCCAGTACTTC	CAISGAGTSGEETQYF
few	.	TRBV15	TRBJ2-1	TGTGCCACCAGCACTCCCCCCCGGGAACGGTACAATGAGCAGTTCTTC	CATSTPPRERYNEQFF